The rows below give T cell receptor beta chains drawn from one sample of a study of shared clonotypes between healthy human individuals. TCRdb's copy holds only in-frame clones and misses some; the assay was immunoSEQ multiplex PCR. The table includes more than 550,000 clones, 55% to 75% detected once. Sequencing was done on a sample of memory CD4+ T cells sorted from blood. The receptors originated from a woman in her 30s in good health. The CDR3 runs from the conserved cysteine through the conserved F or W. The order of the fields is D gene, V gene, clone size, J gene, CDR3 protein, CDR3 DNA. D genes are given only for firm matches. Part of the rows lack a size; the others show once, few, many or a class for expanded clones.

D: .; V: TRBV7-9; size: .; J: TRBJ1-4; CDR3: CASSLGDLRRLSNEKLFF; DNA: TGTGCCAGCAGCTTAGGGGACCTACGCAGGTTGAGTAATGAAAAACTGTTTTTT
D: .; V: TRBV7-9; size: .; J: TRBJ2-1; CDR3: CASSSLYNEQFF; DNA: TGTGCCAGCAGCTCCTTATACAATGAGCAGTTCTTC
D: .; V: TRBV29-1; size: few; J: TRBJ1-1; CDR3: CSVEQDFNTEAFF; DNA: TGCAGCGTTGAACAGGATTTCAACACTGAAGCTTTCTTT
D: TRBD1; V: TRBV28; size: .; J: TRBJ1-1; CDR3: CASSLQGASGDTEAFF; DNA: TGTGCCAGCAGCTTACAGGGGGCGAGTGGGGACACTGAAGCTTTCTTT
D: TRBD1; V: TRBV5-5; size: few; J: TRBJ1-6; CDR3: CASSSQGAESPLHF; DNA: TGTGCCAGCAGCTCCCAGGGGGCGGAATCACCCCTCCACTTT
D: TRBD1; V: TRBV29-1; size: .; J: TRBJ1-3; CDR3: CSAEGAWGNTIYF; DNA: TGCAGCGCCGAGGGGGCATGGGGAAACACCATATATTTT
D: TRBD1; V: TRBV28; size: few; J: TRBJ2-7; CDR3: CASGDRDYEQYF; DNA: TGTGCCAGCGGGGACAGGGACTACGAGCAGTACTTC
D: .; V: TRBV7-9; size: .; J: TRBJ1-1; CDR3: CASSLVGSVEAFF; DNA: TGTGCCAGCAGCTTAGTAGGGTCGGTTGAAGCTTTCTTT
D: .; V: TRBV28; size: few; J: TRBJ1-5; CDR3: CASSLFFGGQPQHF; DNA: TGTGCCAGCAGTTTATTTTTTGGTGGTCAGCCCCAGCATTTT
D: .; V: TRBV11-3; size: .; J: TRBJ2-3; CDR3: CASSPTSAGFGTQYF; DNA: TGTGCCAGCAGCCCCACGTCCGCGGGGTTTGGGACGCAGTATTTT
D: .; V: TRBV5-1; size: .; J: TRBJ1-1; CDR3: CASSLGGNTEAFF; DNA: TGCGCCAGCAGCTTGGGAGGGAACACTGAAGCTTTCTTT
D: .; V: TRBV29-1; size: few; J: TRBJ1-4; CDR3: CSVETGLNEKLFF; DNA: TGCAGCGTTGAGACAGGTCTTAATGAAAAACTGTTTTTT
D: .; V: TRBV14; size: .; J: TRBJ2-5; CDR3: CASSHAEGVGFETQYF; DNA: TGTGCCAGCAGCCACGCCGAGGGAGTGGGATTTGAGACCCAGTACTTC
D: TRBD2; V: TRBV28; size: .; J: TRBJ2-7; CDR3: CASSFIPREGYYF; DNA: TGTGCCAGCAGTTTCATCCCCCGGGAGGGCTATTACTTC
D: TRBD1; V: TRBV4-1; size: .; J: TRBJ1-2; CDR3: CASSPPGTAINYGYTF; DNA: TGCGCCAGCAGCCCGCCCGGGACAGCCATCAACTATGGCTACACCTTC
D: TRBD1; V: TRBV29-1; size: .; J: TRBJ2-4; CDR3: CSVTGGFQDIQYF; DNA: TGCAGCGTGACAGGGGGCTTTCAGGACATTCAGTACTTC
D: TRBD2; V: TRBV5-1; size: .; J: TRBJ2-1; CDR3: CAASMGREGRNEQFF; DNA: TGCGCCGCATCGATGGGGCGGGAGGGGAGGAATGAGCAGTTCTTC
D: TRBD1; V: TRBV7-3; size: .; J: TRBJ2-2; CDR3: CASSLRGTGRTGELFF; DNA: TGTGCCAGCAGCTTAAGGGGGACAGGGAGGACCGGGGAGCTGTTTTTT
D: .; V: TRBV11-2; size: .; J: TRBJ2-2; CDR3: CASSPWSRGEANTGELFF; DNA: TGTGCCAGCAGCCCGTGGTCCAGGGGAGAGGCGAACACCGGGGAGCTGTTTTTT
D: .; V: TRBV4-1; size: .; J: TRBJ1-1; CDR3: CASSRGVLLREAFF; DNA: TGCGCCAGCAGCCGGGGGGTCCTACTGAGGGAAGCTTTCTTT
D: .; V: TRBV2; size: .; J: TRBJ1-2; CDR3: CASRAEDGNYGYTF; DNA: TGTGCCAGCAGGGCCGAGGACGGAAATTATGGCTACACCTTC
D: .; V: TRBV7-2; size: .; J: TRBJ2-1; CDR3: CASSLSNSYNEQFF; DNA: TGTGCCAGCAGCTTATCTAACTCCTACAATGAGCAGTTCTTC
D: TRBD1; V: TRBV28; size: .; J: TRBJ1-3; CDR3: CASRNRGGAGNTIYF; DNA: TGTGCCAGCAGAAACAGGGGCGGAGCTGGAAACACCATATATTTT
D: .; V: TRBV7-9; size: .; J: TRBJ2-7; CDR3: CASSPAGTGAYEQYF; DNA: TGTGCCAGCAGCCCAGCCGGGACGGGAGCCTACGAGCAGTACTTC
D: .; V: TRBV28; size: .; J: TRBJ1-1; CDR3: CASSPLYYTEAFF; DNA: TGTGCCAGCAGTCCCTTATATTACACTGAAGCTTTCTTT
D: TRBD2; V: TRBV5-1; size: once; J: TRBJ2-1; CDR3: CASSLVLAGGEQFF; DNA: TGCGCCAGCAGCTTGGTTCTAGCGGGAGGCGAGCAGTTCTTC